This T cell receptor beta chain was recorded in a study of cytomegalovirus exposure and HLA in healthy donors. Across the study: It was reported in a later analysis that the same platform had been used for the 120 validation repertoires as for the 550 to 700 first-cohort repertoires.

Repertoires were generated with immunoSEQ multiplex PCR, while TCRdb's copy carries only in-frame clones and drops some. The sample holds 95,000 to 150,000 clones, around 85% seen once. This clone has a handful of counts. Its antigen remains unknown. The study's findings and limits: Most TCR sequences were rare, but some public TCRs occurred in many donors. A later analysis found first-cohort TCR clusters tended to co-occur in the roughly 120 validation repertoires. In vitro assays verified that a few CMV-associated chains recognized CMV antigens specifically.

Per the germline V gene, CDR1 is LGHNA and CDR2 is YSLEER. V shed 0 bases and J shed 3 bases, with 9 bases lying between them. The CDR3 length is 14 residues. The rearrangement joins TRBV4-3 to TRBJ2-7, with unresolved D. The specimen was PBMCs. The receptor's source is a woman aged 30 to 39 in good health and CMV-seronegative. The CDR3 DNA reads TGCGCCAGCAGCCAAGATAAAAACGGCTACGAGCAGTACTTC. It encodes CASSQDKNGYEQYF.